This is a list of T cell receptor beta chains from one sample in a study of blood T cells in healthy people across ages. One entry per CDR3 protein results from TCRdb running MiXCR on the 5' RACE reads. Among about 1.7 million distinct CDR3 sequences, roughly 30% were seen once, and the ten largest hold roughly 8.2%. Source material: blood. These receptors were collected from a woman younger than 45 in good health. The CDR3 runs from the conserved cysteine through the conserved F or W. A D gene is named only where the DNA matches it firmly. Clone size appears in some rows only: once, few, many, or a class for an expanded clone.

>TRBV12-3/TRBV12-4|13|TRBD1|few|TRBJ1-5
CASRGTGVQPQHF
TGTGCCAGCAGGGGGACAGGGGTTCAGCCCCAGCATTTT
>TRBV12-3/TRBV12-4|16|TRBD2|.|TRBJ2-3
CASSFKSGRRTDTQYF
TGTGCCAGCAGTTTCAAGAGCGGGAGAAGGACAGATACGCAGTATTTT
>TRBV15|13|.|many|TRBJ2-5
CATSPPFQETQYF
TGTGCCACCAGCCCCCCCTTCCAAGAGACCCAGTACTTC
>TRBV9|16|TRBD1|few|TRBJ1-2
CASSTSQGQANYGNTF
TGTGCCAGCAGCACTAGCCAGGGACAGGCAAATTATGGCAACACCTTC
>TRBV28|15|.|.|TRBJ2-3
CAGSFLDREGDTQYF
TGTGCCGGCAGTTTTCTGGACAGGGAGGGAGATACGCAGTATTTT
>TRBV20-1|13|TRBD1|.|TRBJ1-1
CSARQDRPAEAFF
TGCAGTGCTAGGCAGGACAGGCCCGCTGAAGCTTTCTTT
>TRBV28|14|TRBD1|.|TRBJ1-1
CASNRGGSSTEAFF
TGTGCCAGCAACAGGGGGGGTAGTAGCACTGAAGCTTTCTTT
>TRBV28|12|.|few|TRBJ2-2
CASIGTGRELFF
TGTGCCAGCATCGGGACTGGCCGGGAGCTGTTTTTT
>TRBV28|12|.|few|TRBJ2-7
CASSLMYYEQYF
TGTGCCAGCAGTTTAATGTACTACGAGCAGTACTTC
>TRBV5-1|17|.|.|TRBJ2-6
CANSPQIDSSGANVPTF
TGCGCCAACAGCCCGCAAATCGACAGCTCTGGGGCCAACGTCCCGACTTTC
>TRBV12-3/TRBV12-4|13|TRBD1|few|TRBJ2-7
CASSPGTGLGQYF
TGTGCCAGCAGCCCCGGGACAGGTCTGGGGCAGTACTTC
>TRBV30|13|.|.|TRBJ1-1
CAWRDQVNTEAFF
TGTGCCTGGAGAGACCAGGTGAACACTGAAGCTTTCTTT
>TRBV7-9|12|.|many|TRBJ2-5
CASSSTVETQYF
TGTGCCAGCAGCTCCACAGTAGAGACCCAGTACTTC
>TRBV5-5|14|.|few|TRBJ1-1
CAGSSGSLETEAFF
TGTGCCGGCAGCTCGGGATCCTTAGAGACTGAAGCTTTCTTT
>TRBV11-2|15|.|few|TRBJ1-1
CASSPSAGMNTEAFF
TGTGCCAGCAGCCCCTCGGCAGGTATGAACACTGAAGCTTTCTTT
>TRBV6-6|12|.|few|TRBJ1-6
CASSGWRSPLHF
TGTGCCAGCAGCGGGTGGAGGTCACCCCTCCACTTT
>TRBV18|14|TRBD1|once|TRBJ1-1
CASSSDRESTEAFF
TGTGCCAGCTCATCGGACAGGGAGAGCACTGAAGCTTTCTTT
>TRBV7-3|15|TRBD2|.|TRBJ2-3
CASSLLAVGTDTQYF
TGTGCCAGCAGCTTACTAGCGGTAGGCACAGATACGCAGTATTTT
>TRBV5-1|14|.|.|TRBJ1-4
CASSLKDTGEKLFF
TGCGCCAGCAGCTTGAAGGATACGGGTGAAAAACTGTTTTTT
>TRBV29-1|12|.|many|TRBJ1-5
CSVGGSNQPQHF
TGCAGCGTTGGGGGTAGCAATCAGCCCCAGCATTTT
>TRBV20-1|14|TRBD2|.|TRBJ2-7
CSAHGTSGSDEQYF
TGCAGTGCTCATGGGACTAGCGGGAGTGATGAGCAGTACTTC
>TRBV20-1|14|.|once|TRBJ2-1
CSARGHGGYNEQFF
TGCAGTGCTAGAGGACACGGGGGCTACAATGAGCAGTTCTTC
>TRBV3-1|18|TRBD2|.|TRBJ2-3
CASSRGTSGGAVGDTQYF
TGTGCCAGCAGCCGGGGGACTAGCGGGGGGGCGGTAGGAGATACGCAGTATTTT
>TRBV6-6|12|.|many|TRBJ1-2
CAIGHPNYGYTF
TGTGCCATTGGACACCCTAACTATGGCTACACCTTC
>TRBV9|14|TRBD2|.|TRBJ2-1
CASSPVPGGTEQFF
TGTGCCAGCAGCCCGGTCCCGGGGGGGACTGAGCAGTTCTTC
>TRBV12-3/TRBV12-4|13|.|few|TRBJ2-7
CASRRNLDYEQYF
TGTGCCAGCAGGCGGAACTTGGATTACGAGCAGTACTTC
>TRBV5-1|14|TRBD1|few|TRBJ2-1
CASSSGQVYNEQFF
TGCGCCAGCAGCTCGGGACAGGTTTACAATGAGCAGTTCTTC
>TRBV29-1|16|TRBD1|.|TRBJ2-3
CSAGERRGGFADTQYF
TGCAGCGCAGGGGAGCGGAGAGGGGGCTTCGCAGATACGCAGTATTTT
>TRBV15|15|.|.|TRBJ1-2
CATSRDVRRTKGYTF
TGTGCCACCAGCAGAGACGTCCGGCGGACTAAAGGCTACACCTTC
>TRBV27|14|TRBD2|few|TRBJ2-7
CASSGSGGAGEQYF
TGTGCCAGCAGTGGGAGCGGGGGGGCTGGGGAGCAGTACTTC
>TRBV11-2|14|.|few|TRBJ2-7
CASSLRASAYEQYF
TGTGCCAGCAGCTTAAGGGCTAGCGCATACGAGCAGTACTTC
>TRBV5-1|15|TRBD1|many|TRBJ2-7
CASSLAGTDIYEQYF
TGCGCCAGCAGCTTGGCGGGGACAGATATTTACGAGCAGTACTTC
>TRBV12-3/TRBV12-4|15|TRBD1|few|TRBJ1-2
CASSRAGTGNYGYTF
TGTGCCAGCAGTAGGGCCGGGACAGGCAACTATGGCTACACCTTC
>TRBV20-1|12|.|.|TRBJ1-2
CSATGDGYGYTF
TGCAGTGCTACAGGGGATGGCTATGGCTACACCTTC
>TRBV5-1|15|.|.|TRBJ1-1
CASSLGATANTEAFF
TGCGCCAGCAGCTTGGGAGCGACAGCGAACACTGAAGCTTTCTTT
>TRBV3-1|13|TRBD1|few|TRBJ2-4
CASSQTDRGEQYF
TGTGCCAGCAGCCAGACGGACAGGGGTGAGCAGTACTTC
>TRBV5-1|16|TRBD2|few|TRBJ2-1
CASSPLAGGPKDEQFF
TGCGCCAGCAGCCCGCTTGCGGGAGGGCCTAAGGATGAGCAGTTCTTC